The entry that follows covers one T cell receptor (beta chain) sequence. Its antigen is unidentified. This record belongs to a study of OX40 agonist ivuxolimab in advanced cancers. For the study at large: Those enrolled were roughly 80% male, with a mean age of about 66 years and ages from roughly 20 to 90. Of the participants, 40% to 50% had some prior anti-PD-1, anti-PD-L1 or anti-CTLA-4 therapy, which was allowed. General study results and limits: CD4+ and CD8+ blood T cells expanded clonally by week 6 at 0.1 to 3.0 mg/kg. Researchers did not establish what antigens the expanded peripheral T cells target.

The CDR3 consists of 13 residues. Trimming cost V 5 bases and J 2 bases, with 7 bases left between them. The germline gives CDR1 LNHDA, CDR2 SQIVND (reference sequence). Profiled with immunoSEQ multiplex PCR; TCRdb holds only in-frame clones, not every one. This sample has tens of thousands of clones, with around four fifths found just once. This receptor was identified in an adult with an advanced solid tumor such as melanoma, head and neck, liver or kidney cancer. This sequence joins TRBV19 and TRBJ2-1; D is undetermined. Sequenced here: CD4+ or CD8+ T cells sorted from blood, sampled in a trial of the OX40 agonist ivuxolimab. CDR3 nucleotides: TGTGCCAGTAGTGAGCAGGCCTACAATGAGCAGTTCTTC. Translated, it gives CASSEQAYNEQFF.